This record covers a single T cell receptor (beta chain). Each CDR3 protein is one row after TCRdb ran MiXCR on the 5' RACE reads. Altogether around 250,000 distinct CDR3 sequences are present, 15% to 20% being singletons, with the ten largest covering roughly 23%. The data stem from a study of T-cell memory formation after mild COVID-19. Germline trimming cut 2 bases from V and 0 bases from J; bases unmatched to any gene: 6. Germline CDR1 reads SGHAT; CDR2 reads FQNNGV. The CDR3 is 16 amino acids. The TCR was taken from a man aged 18 to 30 who had mild COVID-19 (a few samples of this study predate the infection). Cell type and time point are not known. Sequencing used PBMCs or a T cell subset sorted from them (not recorded which). The V call is TRBV11-2, the J call TRBJ1-1; 7 bases align to TRBD1. This CDR3 reads CASSLWTGQLNTEAFF. In DNA form, the CDR3 reads TGTGCCAGCAGCTTATGGACGGGACAGCTGAACACTGAAGCTTTCTTT. Drawing the rest from reference TRBV11-2 and TRBJ1-1, the complete variable domain is EAGVAQSPRYKIIEKRQSVAFWCNPISGHATLYWYQQILGQGPKLLIQFQNNGVVDDSQLPKDRFSAERLKGVDSTLKIQPAKLEDSAVYLCASSLWTGQLNTEAFFGQGTRLTVV.